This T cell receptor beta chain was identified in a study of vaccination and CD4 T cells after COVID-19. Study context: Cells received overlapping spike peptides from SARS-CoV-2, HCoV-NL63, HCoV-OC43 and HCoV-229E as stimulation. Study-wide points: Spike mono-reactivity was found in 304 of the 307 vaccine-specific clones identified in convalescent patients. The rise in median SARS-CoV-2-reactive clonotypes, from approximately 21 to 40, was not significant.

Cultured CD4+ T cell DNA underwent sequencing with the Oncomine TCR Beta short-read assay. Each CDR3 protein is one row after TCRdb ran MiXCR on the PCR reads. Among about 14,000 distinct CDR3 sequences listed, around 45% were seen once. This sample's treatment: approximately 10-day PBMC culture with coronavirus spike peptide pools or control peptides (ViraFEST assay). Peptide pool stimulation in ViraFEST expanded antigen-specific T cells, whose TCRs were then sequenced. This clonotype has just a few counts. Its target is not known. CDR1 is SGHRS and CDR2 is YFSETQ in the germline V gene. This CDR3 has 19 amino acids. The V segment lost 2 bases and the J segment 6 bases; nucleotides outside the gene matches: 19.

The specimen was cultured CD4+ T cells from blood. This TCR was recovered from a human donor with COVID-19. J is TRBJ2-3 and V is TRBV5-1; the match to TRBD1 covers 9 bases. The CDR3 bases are TGCGCCAGCAGCTTCCCAACGATCCCGGGACAGGGATCGCTGGATACGCAGTATTTT. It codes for CASSFPTIPGQGSLDTQYF.